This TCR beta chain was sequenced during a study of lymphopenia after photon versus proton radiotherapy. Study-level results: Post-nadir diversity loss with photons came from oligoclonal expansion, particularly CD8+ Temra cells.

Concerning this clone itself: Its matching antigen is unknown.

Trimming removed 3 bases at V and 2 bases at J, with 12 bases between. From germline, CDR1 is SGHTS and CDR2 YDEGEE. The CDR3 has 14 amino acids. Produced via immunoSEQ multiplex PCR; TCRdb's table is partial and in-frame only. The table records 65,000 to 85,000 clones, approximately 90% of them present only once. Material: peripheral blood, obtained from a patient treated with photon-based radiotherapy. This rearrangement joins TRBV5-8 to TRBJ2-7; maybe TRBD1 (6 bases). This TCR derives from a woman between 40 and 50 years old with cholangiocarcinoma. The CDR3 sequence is CASSWTASAYEQYF. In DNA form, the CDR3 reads TGTGCCAGCAGCTGGACAGCTTCAGCCTACGAGCAGTACTTC.